The 26 T cell receptor beta chains below come from one sample, sequenced in a study of blood T cell repertoires in COVID-19. The method was immunoSEQ multiplex PCR; TCRdb's version includes in-frame clones alone and lacks a portion of them. The sample holds more than 200,000 clones, roughly 88% seen once. Material: peripheral blood. The receptors stem from a human donor in a cohort sampled during active COVID-19.

The chain joins TRBV3-1 (or the pseudogene TRBV3-2) to TRBJ1-3, with a possible D match to TRBD1 (5 bases). The CDR3 is made up of 16 amino acids. CDR1 is LGHDT, CDR2 YNNKEL, per germline (reference sequence). Trimming took 1 base from V and 6 from J, leaving 16 bases between them. The CDR3 here is CASSQAQGFKENTIYF. DNA of the CDR3: TGTGCCAGCAGCCAAGCTCAGGGATTCAAAGAAAACACCATATATTTT.

Comment on this clone: One end of the junction varies from germline; a read error may be responsible. V gene TRBV7-7 combines with J gene TRBJ2-1, with TRBD2 matching 13 bases. Germline CDR1 reads SSHAT; CDR2 reads FNYEAQ (reference sequence). The CDR3 contains 17 residues. The CDR3 sequence is CASSEGLAGSSYNEQFF. As DNA, the CDR3 is TGTGCTAGCAGCGAGGGACTAGCGGGGAGCTCCTACAATGAGCAGTTCTTC.

The chain employs TRBV5-1 and TRBJ2-1, with TRBD2 identical over 12 bases. The length of the CDR3 is 18 residues. J lost 0 bases, V lost 3 bases, and 7 bases had no gene match. CDR1 is SGHRS, CDR2 YFSETQ, per germline. The CDR3 is CASSSLAGGPSSYNEQFF. The CDR3, as DNA: TGCGCCAGCAGCTCACTAGCGGGGGGCCCCTCCTCCTACAATGAGCAGTTCTTC.

V is TRBV10-3 and J is TRBJ1-1; possibly TRBD1 for D (5 bases). Germline V gives CDR1 ENHRY, CDR2 SYGVKD. The length of the CDR3 is 14 residues. V was trimmed by 2 bases and J by 4 bases, leaving 11 bases between them. CDR3 nucleotide sequence: TGTGCCATCAGTGAGGGGGGGTCGGGCACTGAAGCTTTCTTT. Translation gives CAISEGGSGTEAFF.

The chain joins TRBV27 to TRBJ2-1, with a tentative D call TRBD2 (5 bases). Germline V gene lookup returns CDR1 MNHEY and CDR2 SMNVEV (reference sequence). V lost 5 bases and J lost 4, with 12 bases in between. The CDR3 is 14 residues long. CDR3 nucleotides: TGTGCCAGCAGTACGGGGTCAGAATACAATGAGCAGTTCTTC. As protein: CASSTGSEYNEQFF.

The chain recombines TRBV5-8 with TRBJ1-1, with unresolved D. Between the trimmed V and J ends, which lost 6 bases and 4 bases, there was a span of 13 bases. This CDR3 is 13 amino acids long. CDR1 SGHTS and CDR2 YDEGEE come from the germline V gene. CDR3: CASTLPRGTEAFF. Written as DNA, the CDR3 is TGTGCCAGCACCCTGCCCCGAGGCACTGAAGCTTTCTTT. The full variable domain, in which reference TRBV5-8 and TRBJ1-1 provide the parts outside the CDR3, is EAGVTQSPTHLIKTRGQQATLRCSPISGHTSVYWYQQALGLGLQFLLWYDEGEERNRGNFPPRFSGRQFPNYSSELNVNALELEDSALYLCASTLPRGTEAFFGQGTRLTVV.

The chain recombines TRBV20-1 with TRBJ1-1; D call uncertain. The CDR3 totals 10 residues. Trimming took off 3 bases at V and 12 bases at J, with 11 bases between the two ends. Germline V gives CDR1 DFQATT, CDR2 SNEGSKA (reference sequence). CDR3 in DNA: TGCAGTGCTAGCTCCTCGACACCTTTCTTT. It translates to CSASSSTPFF.

This chain links TRBV24-1 with TRBJ2-7; TRBD2 might be the D (6 bases). The CDR3 contains 17 residues. Trimming pared 2 bases from V and 0 bases from J, leaving 16 bases between. Germline V gene sequence: CDR1 KGHDR, CDR2 SFDVKD. The CDR3 DNA reads TGTGCCACCAGTGATTCGGGTCGGGCGGGATACTCCTACGAGCAGTACTTC. Protein product: CATSDSGRAGYSYEQYF.

This chain uses TRBV5-1 with TRBJ1-1; a weak D match, TRBD1 (5 bases). This CDR3 spans 13 amino acids. The germline gives CDR1 SGHRS, CDR2 YFSETQ. Trimming took 5 bases from V and 2 from J, leaving 10 bases between them. CDR3 residues: CASSRQGNTEAFF. DNA of the CDR3: TGCGCCAGCAGTCGTCAGGGAAACACTGAAGCTTTCTTT.

The J gene is TRBJ2-2, the V gene TRBV6-5; 7 nucleotides agree with TRBD2. CDR3 length: 15 amino acids. Per germline, CDR1 MNHEY and CDR2 SVGAGI. The junction had 8 bases not matched to a gene; V was cut back by 6 bases and J by 4 bases. The CDR3 is CASSPGGIGTGELFF. The CDR3 region has the DNA TGTGCCAGCAGCCCGGGGGGTATTGGCACCGGGGAGCTGTTTTTT.

This chain connects TRBV5-6 to TRBJ1-5, with D possibly being TRBD1 (5 bases). The ends were cut back, 4 bases at V and 4 bases at J, with 12 bases in the middle. The CDR3 has 14 amino acids. CDR1 and CDR2 from the germline V gene are SGHDT and YYEEEE. The CDR3 nucleotides read TGTGCCAGCAGCCCCTGGGGCGGAAATCAGCCCCAGCATTTT. Its translation: CASSPWGGNQPQHF.

The rearrangement joins TRBV19 to TRBJ1-6; the match to TRBD1 covers 12 bases. The germline gives CDR1 LNHDA, CDR2 SQIVND (reference sequence). The CDR3 is 15 amino acids. V lost 3 bases, J lost 13 bases, and 7 bases stayed unmatched. The CDR3 DNA reads as TGTGCCAGTAGTATTGGGGGACAGGGGGCAATGCCCCTCCACTTT. As protein: CASSIGGQGAMPLHF.

This clone was counted between two and nine times. The chain couples TRBV10-1 to TRBJ2-1, with a tentative D call TRBD2 (6 bases). V was cut by 3 bases and J by 6 bases, with 12 bases left in between. The CDR3 is made up of 14 amino acids. CDR1 is WNHNN and CDR2 is SYGVQD in the germline V gene (reference sequence). The DNA of the CDR3 is TGCGCCAGCAGTGAATCCGGGGGTCTCAATGAGCAGTTCTTC. Its translation: CASSESGGLNEQFF.

The chain joins TRBV9 to TRBJ2-7; 8 bases line up with TRBD2. The germline V gene encodes CDR1 SGDLS and CDR2 YYNGEE. The ends lost 2 bases at V and 3 bases at J; junction bases unmatched: 10. This CDR3 is 16 amino acids long. The chain's CDR3 is CASSVTGGTSDYEQYF. CDR3 nucleotides: TGTGCCAGCAGCGTTACGGGGGGGACTTCCGACTACGAGCAGTACTTC.

The V call is TRBV3-1 (or the pseudogene TRBV3-2), the J call TRBJ1-1, with D maybe TRBD1 (6 bases). This CDR3 has 17 amino acids. CDR1 is LGHDT and CDR2 is YNNKEL in the germline V gene (reference sequence). Deletions cut 0 bases from V and 5 bases from J, with 19 bases between. CDR3 DNA: TGTGCCAGCAGCCAAGATCCCCGCAGGGGCAGATATACTGAAGCTTTCTTT. It encodes CASSQDPRRGRYTEAFF.

The chain is built from TRBV19 and TRBJ1-2; perhaps TRBD1 as D (5 bases). CDR1 and CDR2 (germline): LNHDA, SQIVND (reference sequence). V lost 9 bases to trimming and J lost 1 base, with 15 bases between them. The CDR3 is made up of 14 amino acids. In DNA form, the CDR3 reads TGTGCCAGCCTTCCCCAGGGAGGTAACTATGGCTACACCTTC. This gives the protein CASLPQGGNYGYTF.

This chain uses TRBV9 with TRBJ1-5; tentative D call: TRBD1 (5 bases). CDR3 length: 14 residues. Germline CDR1 and CDR2: SGDLS and YYNGEE. Trimming shortened V by 2 bases and J by 0 bases, and 6 bases separated the two germline ends. The CDR3 DNA follows: TGTGCCAGCAGCGTGACAGATAGCAATCAGCCCCAGCATTTT. Its protein is CASSVTDSNQPQHF.

J is TRBJ2-3 and V is TRBV3-1 (or the pseudogene TRBV3-2), with 11 bases matching TRBD2. V trimming: 3 bases; J trimming: 7 bases; junction bases outside the gene matches: 6. This CDR3 comprises 15 residues. CDR1 LGHDT and CDR2 YNNKEL come from the germline V gene (reference sequence). The CDR3 here is CASSHSGRAANTQYF. The CDR3 DNA sequence: TGTGCCAGCAGCCATAGCGGGAGGGCCGCAAATACGCAGTATTTT.

This clone appeared a few times. The genes are TRBV24-1 and TRBJ2-5, with 9 bases that match TRBD1. In germline, CDR1 is KGHDR, CDR2 SFDVKD. This CDR3 contains 15 residues. Trimming removed 4 bases from V and 1 base from J; junction bases left unmatched: 3. The DNA of the CDR3 is TGTGCCACCAGTGAGGGGACAGGGCCCCAAGAGACCCAGTACTTC. Protein sequence: CATSEGTGPQETQYF.

The rearrangement uses TRBV7-9 and TRBJ1-4; 10 bases map to TRBD1. Germline V lookup: CDR1 SEHNR, CDR2 FQNEAQ (reference sequence). The ends lost 5 bases at V and 11 bases at J; junction bases unmatched: 5. The length of the CDR3 is 13 residues. DNA for the CDR3: TGTGCCAGCAGCCGCCGGGACAGGGGTAAACTGTTTTTT. This encodes CASSRRDRGKLFF.

This CDR3 is CASGRLAAAYEQYF. DNA of the CDR3: TGTGCCAGTGGGAGACTAGCGGCAGCCTACGAGCAGTACTTC. V and J are TRBV6-5 and TRBJ2-7; the match to TRBD2 covers 9 bases. The CDR3 runs 14 residues. V lost 9 bases, J lost 2 bases, and 8 bases stayed unmatched. The V gene's germline CDR1 is MNHEY and CDR2 SVGAGI.

V usage is TRBV7-2 and J usage is TRBJ1-4, with no clear D. CDR3 length: 13 residues. Trimming removed 3 bases at V and 4 bases at J, with 6 bases between. In germline, CDR1 is SGHTA, CDR2 FQGNSA. Written as DNA, the CDR3 is TGTGCCAGCAGCTTGGCCAGTAATGAAAAACTGTTTTTT. Translating it yields CASSLASNEKLFF.

The chain couples TRBV6-5 to TRBJ1-5; unclear D gene. Trimming cost V 7 bases and J 0 bases, with 10 bases left between them. CDR1 MNHEY and CDR2 SVGAGI come from the germline V gene. The CDR3 contains 14 residues. CDR3 region: CASKGRYSNQPQHF. The CDR3 DNA reads TGTGCCAGCAAAGGCAGGTATAGCAATCAGCCCCAGCATTTT.

The chain is built from TRBV6-5 and TRBJ1-1; D uncertain. Germline CDR1 is MNHEY and CDR2 is SVGAGI. CDR3 length: 13 amino acids. Between the trimmed V and J ends, which lost 0 bases and 8 bases, there was a span of 10 bases. CDR3: CASSYSEGGEAFF. The DNA of the CDR3 is TGTGCCAGCAGTTACTCAGAAGGAGGGGAAGCTTTCTTT.

V and J are TRBV2 and TRBJ2-7; D gene unclear. The CDR3 runs to 14 residues. Germline assignment: CDR1 SNHLY and CDR2 FYNNEI. With 10 bases removed from V and 7 bases from J, the gap between germline ends came to 23 bases. CDR3 protein: CATTGSQNSGEQYF. The CDR3 DNA reads TGTGCCACCACCGGGTCACAAAATTCTGGTGAGCAGTACTTC.

V is TRBV11-2 and J is TRBJ2-5; TRBD1 matches 12 bases. Trimming cost V 6 bases and J 4 bases; bases outside gene matches: 12. The CDR3 loop spans 17 amino acids. CDR1 SGHAT and CDR2 FQNNGV come from the germline V gene. The chain's CDR3 is CASRPGTGGAVGETQYF. For the CDR3, the DNA is TGTGCCAGCAGACCCGGGACAGGGGGCGCGGTTGGAGAGACCCAGTACTTC. Combining the CDR3 with reference TRBV11-2 and TRBJ2-5 gives the whole variable domain EAGVAQSPRYKIIEKRQSVAFWCNPISGHATLYWYQQILGQGPKLLIQFQNNGVVDDSQLPKDRFSAERLKGVDSTLKIQPAKLEDSAVYLCASRPGTGGAVGETQYFGPGTRLLVL.